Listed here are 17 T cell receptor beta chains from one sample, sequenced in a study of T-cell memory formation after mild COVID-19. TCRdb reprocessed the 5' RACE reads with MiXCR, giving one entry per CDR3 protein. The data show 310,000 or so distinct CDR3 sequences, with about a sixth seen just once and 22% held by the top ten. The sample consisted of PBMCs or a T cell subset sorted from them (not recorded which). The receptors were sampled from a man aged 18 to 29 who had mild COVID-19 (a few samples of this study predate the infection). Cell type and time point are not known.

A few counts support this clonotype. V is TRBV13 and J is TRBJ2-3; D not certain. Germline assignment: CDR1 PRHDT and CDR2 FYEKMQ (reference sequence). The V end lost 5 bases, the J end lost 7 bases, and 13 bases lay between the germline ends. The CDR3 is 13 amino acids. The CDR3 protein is CASSGGGSNTQYF. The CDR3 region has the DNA TGTGCCAGCAGCGGTGGTGGGTCGAATACGCAGTATTTT.

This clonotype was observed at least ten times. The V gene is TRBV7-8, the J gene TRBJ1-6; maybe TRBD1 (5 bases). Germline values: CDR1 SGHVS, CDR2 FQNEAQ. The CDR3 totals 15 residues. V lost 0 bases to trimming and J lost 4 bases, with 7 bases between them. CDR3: CASSLAGEYNSPLHF. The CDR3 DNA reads TGTGCCAGCAGCTTAGCGGGGGAGTATAATTCACCCCTCCACTTT. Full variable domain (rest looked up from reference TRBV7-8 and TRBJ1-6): GAGVSQSPRYKVAKRGQDVALRCDPISGHVSLFWYQQALGQGPEFLTYFQNEAQLDKSGLPSDRFFAERPEGSVSTLKIQRTQQEDSAVYLCASSLAGEYNSPLHFGNGTRLTVT.

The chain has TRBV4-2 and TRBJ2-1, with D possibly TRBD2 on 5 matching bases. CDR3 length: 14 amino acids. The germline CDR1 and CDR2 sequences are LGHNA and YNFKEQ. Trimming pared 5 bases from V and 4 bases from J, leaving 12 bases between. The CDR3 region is CASSNLGLYNEQFF. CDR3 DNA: TGTGCCAGCAGCAACCTAGGACTTTACAATGAGCAGTTCTTC.

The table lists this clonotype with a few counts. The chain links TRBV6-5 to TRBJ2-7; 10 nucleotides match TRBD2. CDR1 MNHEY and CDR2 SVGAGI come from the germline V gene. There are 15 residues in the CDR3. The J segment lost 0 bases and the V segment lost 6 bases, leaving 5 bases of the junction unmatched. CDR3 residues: CASRYSGGPSYEQYF. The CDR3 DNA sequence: TGTGCCAGCAGGTATAGCGGGGGGCCCTCCTACGAGCAGTACTTC.

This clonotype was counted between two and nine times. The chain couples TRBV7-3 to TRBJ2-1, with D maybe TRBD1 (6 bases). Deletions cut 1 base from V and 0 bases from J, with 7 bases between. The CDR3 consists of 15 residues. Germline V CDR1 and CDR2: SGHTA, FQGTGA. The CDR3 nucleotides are TGTGCCAGCAGCTTAATAGGGGGCTCCTACAATGAGCAGTTCTTC. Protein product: CASSLIGGSYNEQFF.

The CDR3 DNA is TGCAGTGCTAGACGCTCTCTAAGCGGGGGGGCCTACGAGCAGTACTTC. It codes for CSARRSLSGGAYEQYF. The gene calls are TRBV20-1 and TRBJ2-7; 10 bases line up with TRBD2. Looked up from germline, CDR1 is DFQATT and CDR2 is SNEGSKA (reference sequence). The CDR3 is 16 residues long. Germline trimming cut 2 bases from V and 2 bases from J; bases unmatched to any gene: 9.

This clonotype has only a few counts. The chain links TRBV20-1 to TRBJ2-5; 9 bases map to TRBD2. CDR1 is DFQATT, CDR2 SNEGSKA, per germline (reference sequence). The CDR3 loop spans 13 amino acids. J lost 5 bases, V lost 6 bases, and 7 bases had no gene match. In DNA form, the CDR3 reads TGCAGTGCGACCGGGACTAGCCTTGAGACCCAGTACTTC. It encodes CSATGTSLETQYF.

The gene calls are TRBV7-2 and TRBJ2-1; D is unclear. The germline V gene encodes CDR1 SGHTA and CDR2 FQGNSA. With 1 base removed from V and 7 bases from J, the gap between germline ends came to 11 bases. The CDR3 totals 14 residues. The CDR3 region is CASSLEAPRNEQFF. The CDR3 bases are TGTGCCAGCAGCTTAGAGGCGCCTCGGAATGAGCAGTTCTTC.

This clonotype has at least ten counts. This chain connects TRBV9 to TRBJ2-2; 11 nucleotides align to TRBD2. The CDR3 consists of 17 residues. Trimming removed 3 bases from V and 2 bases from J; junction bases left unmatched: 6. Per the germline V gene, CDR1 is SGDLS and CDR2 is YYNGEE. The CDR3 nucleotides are TGTGCCAGCAGCGGGAGGGGACTAGCGGCTAACACCGGGGAGCTGTTTTTT. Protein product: CASSGRGLAANTGELFF.

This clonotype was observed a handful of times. The CDR3 nucleotides read TGTGCCAGCAGGGCCTGGGCCGGGACAGGGCCTAGCGGGGCCAACGTCCTGACTTTC. The encoded protein is CASRAWAGTGPSGANVLTF. The V gene is TRBV12-3 or TRBV12-4, the J gene TRBJ2-6; 9 bases agree with TRBD1. Unmatched junction bases numbered 16, after V lost 6 bases and J lost 4 bases. This CDR3 region has 19 residues.

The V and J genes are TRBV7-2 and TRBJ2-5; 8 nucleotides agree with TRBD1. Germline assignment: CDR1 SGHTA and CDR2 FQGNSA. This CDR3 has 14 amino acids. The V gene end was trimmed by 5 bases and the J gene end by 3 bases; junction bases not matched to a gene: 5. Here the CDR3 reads CASSIQGVKETQYF. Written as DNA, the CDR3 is TGTGCCAGCAGCATACAGGGGGTAAAAGAGACCCAGTACTTC. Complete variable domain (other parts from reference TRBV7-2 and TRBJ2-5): GAGVSQSPSNKVTEKGKDVELRCDPISGHTALYWYRQSLGQGLEFLIYFQGNSAPDKSGLPSDRFSAERTGGSVSTLTIQRTQQEDSAVYLCASSIQGVKETQYFGPGTRLLVL.

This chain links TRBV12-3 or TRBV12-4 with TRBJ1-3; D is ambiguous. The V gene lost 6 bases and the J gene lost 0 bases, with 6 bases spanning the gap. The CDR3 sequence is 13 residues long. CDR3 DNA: TGTGCCAGCAGGGCGAGCTCTGGAAACACCATATATTTT. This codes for CASRASSGNTIYF.

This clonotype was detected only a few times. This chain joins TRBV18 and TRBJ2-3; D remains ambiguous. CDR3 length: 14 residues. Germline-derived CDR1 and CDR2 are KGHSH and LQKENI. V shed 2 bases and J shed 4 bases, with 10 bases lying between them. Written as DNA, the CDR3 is TGTGCCAGCTCACCATTCGGGCCTCCAGATACGCAGTATTTT. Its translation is CASSPFGPPDTQYF.

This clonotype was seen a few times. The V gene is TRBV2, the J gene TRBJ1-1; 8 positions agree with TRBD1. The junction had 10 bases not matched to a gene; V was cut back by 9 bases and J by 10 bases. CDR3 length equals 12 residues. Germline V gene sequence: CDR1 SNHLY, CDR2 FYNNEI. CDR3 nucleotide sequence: TGTGCCAGTCGTACAGGGGGGCGAGGAGCTTTCTTT. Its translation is CASRTGGRGAFF.

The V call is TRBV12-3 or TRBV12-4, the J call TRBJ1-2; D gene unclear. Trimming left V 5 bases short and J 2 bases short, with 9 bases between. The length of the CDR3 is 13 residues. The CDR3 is CASSQHINYGYTF. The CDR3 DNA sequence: TGTGCCAGCAGTCAGCACATAAACTATGGCTACACCTTC.

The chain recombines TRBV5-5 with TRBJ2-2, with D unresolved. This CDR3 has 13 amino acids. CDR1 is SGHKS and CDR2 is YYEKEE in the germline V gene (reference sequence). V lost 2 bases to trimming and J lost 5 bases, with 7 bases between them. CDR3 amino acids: CASSLSWTGELFF. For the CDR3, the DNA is TGTGCCAGCAGCTTATCGTGGACCGGGGAGCTGTTTTTT.

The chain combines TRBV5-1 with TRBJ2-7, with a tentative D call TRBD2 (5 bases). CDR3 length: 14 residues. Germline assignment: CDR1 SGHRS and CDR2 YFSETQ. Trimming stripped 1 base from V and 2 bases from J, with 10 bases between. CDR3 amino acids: CASSLRNGAYEQYV. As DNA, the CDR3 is TGCGCCAGCAGCTTGCGGAACGGGGCCTACGAGCAGTACGTC.